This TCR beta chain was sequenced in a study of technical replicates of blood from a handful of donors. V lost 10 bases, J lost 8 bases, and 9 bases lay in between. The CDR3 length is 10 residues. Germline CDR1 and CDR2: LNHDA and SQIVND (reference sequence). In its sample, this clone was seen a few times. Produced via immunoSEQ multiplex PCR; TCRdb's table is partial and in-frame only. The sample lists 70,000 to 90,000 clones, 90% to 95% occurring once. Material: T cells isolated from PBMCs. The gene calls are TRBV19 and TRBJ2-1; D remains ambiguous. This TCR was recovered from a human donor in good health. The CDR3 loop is CAKMADEQFF. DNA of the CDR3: TGTGCCAAGATGGCCGATGAGCAGTTCTTC.